The 11 T cell receptor beta chains listed next were all sequenced from one sample in a study of CDR3 diversity in severe acne. Each CDR3 protein is one row after TCRdb ran MiXCR on the PCR reads. The sample contains 90,000 or so distinct CDR3 sequences, 45% to 55% of which appear only once. The sequencing input was blood. Receptor source: a male donor in good health, serving as a control.

The rearrangement links TRBV4-1 to TRBJ2-7, with D perhaps matching TRBD1 or TRBD2 (5 bases each). Germline V gene lookup returns CDR1 MGHRA and CDR2 YSYEKL. This CDR3 has 14 residues. V was cut by 2 bases and J by 4 bases, with 12 bases left in between. The CDR3 DNA follows: TGCGCCAGCAGCCAAATAACGGGGCATTACGAGCAGTACTTC. This encodes CASSQITGHYEQYF.

The sample holds a few counts of this clonotype. V usage is TRBV12-3 or TRBV12-4 and J usage is TRBJ2-7; 9 bases are a match to TRBD1. Germline trimming cut 5 bases from V and 0 bases from J; bases unmatched to any gene: 2. The length of the CDR3 is 14 residues. CDR3: CASSQGQGSYEQYF. CDR3 DNA: TGTGCCAGCAGTCAGGGACAGGGCTCCTACGAGCAGTACTTC.

This clonotype has a single count. This chain connects TRBV24-1 to TRBJ2-7; 14 nucleotides match TRBD2. Germline V CDR1 and CDR2: KGHDR, SFDVKD. The V gene end was trimmed by 5 bases and the J gene end by 5 bases; junction bases not matched to a gene: 10. The CDR3 extends over 17 amino acids. CDR3 nucleotide sequence: TGTGCCACCAGTGCCATGACTAGCGGGAGGGCAGAGCACGAGCAGTACTTC. Translated, it gives CATSAMTSGRAEHEQYF.

This chain joins TRBV7-2 and TRBJ2-6; D is possibly TRBD2 (5 bases). Germline assignment: CDR1 SGHTA and CDR2 FQGNSA. The CDR3 spans 17 residues. V was clipped by 1 base and J by 1 base, with 11 bases between them. The CDR3 sequence is CASSLGGRESGANVLTF. CDR3 bases: TGTGCCAGCAGCTTAGGTGGACGGGAATCTGGGGCCAACGTCCTGACTTTC.

V and J are TRBV7-6 and TRBJ2-3; the D is unclear. CDR1 SGHVS and CDR2 FNYEAQ come from the germline V gene. V lost 5 bases and J lost 6, with 9 bases in between. The CDR3 loop spans 12 amino acids. The CDR3 coding sequence is TGTGCCAGCAGCCATGCAGTTGATACGCAGTATTTT. Translated, it gives CASSHAVDTQYF. Looking up the rest from reference TRBV7-6 and TRBJ2-3 gives the full variable domain: GAGVSQSPRYKVTKRGQDVALRCDPISGHVSLYWYRQALGQGPEFLTYFNYEAQQDKSGLPNDRFSAERPEGSISTLTIQRTEQRDSAMYRCASSHAVDTQYFGPGTRLTVL.

This clonotype was counted between two and nine times. The chain combines TRBV29-1 with TRBJ1-5; D is perhaps TRBD1 (6 bases). This CDR3 spans 15 amino acids. Germline V CDR1 and CDR2: SQVTM, ANQGSEA. The CDR3 spells CSVPLGQKYNQPQHF. The CDR3 bases are TGCAGTGTACCCCTAGGACAGAAATATAATCAGCCCCAGCATTTT.

This clonotype was recorded many times. V is TRBV6-5 and J is TRBJ2-2; D is perhaps TRBD2 (5 bases). CDR1 is MNHEY, CDR2 SVGAGI, per germline. The CDR3 is 17 amino acids. Trimming removed 0 bases at V and 5 bases at J, with 16 bases between. In nucleotides, the CDR3 is TGTGCCAGCAGTTACTCCGGACTCCTCCGGAGGACCGGGGAGCTGTTTTTT. It yields the protein CASSYSGLLRRTGELFF.

The rearrangement uses TRBV7-9 and TRBJ2-7; maybe TRBD2 (6 bases). The germline gives CDR1 SEHNR, CDR2 FQNEAQ (reference sequence). The V gene lost 1 base and the J gene lost 1 base, with 14 bases spanning the gap. The CDR3 totals 16 residues. The DNA for the CDR3 is TGTGCCAGCAGCTTAGGATTTCGGGACTGGTCCTACGAGCAGTACTTC. It codes for CASSLGFRDWSYEQYF.

The chain couples TRBV28 to TRBJ1-6, with D perhaps TRBD1 (5 bases). This CDR3 contains 14 residues. The germline V gene encodes CDR1 MDHEN and CDR2 SYDVKM. The CDR3 DNA is TGTGCTCCAGACAGCGCTGGTAATAATTCACCCCTCCACTTT. Protein sequence: CAPDSAGNNSPLHF.

Concerning this clonotype itself: This may arise from a read error, as a much more abundant clone is one base away. The V gene is TRBV6-5, the J gene TRBJ2-3; D might be TRBD1 or TRBD2, each matching 6 bases. Trimming shortened V by 0 bases and J by 6 bases, and 22 bases separated the two germline ends. The CDR3 totals 18 residues. The germline V gene encodes CDR1 MNHEY and CDR2 SVGAGI. CDR3 bases: TGTGCCAGCAGTTACTCGACGCCGGGCGGGACAATGACCGATACGCAGTATTTT. Translating gives CASSYSTPGGTMTDTQYF.

This chain joins TRBV7-4 and TRBJ2-7; no firm D call. The germline CDR1 and CDR2 sequences are SGHVT and SQSDAQ. The CDR3 loop spans 12 amino acids. The V and J ends lost 7 bases and 2 bases respectively, with 9 bases between them. This chain's CDR3 is CASKAAPYEQYF. In DNA, the CDR3 is TGTGCCAGCAAGGCAGCACCCTACGAGCAGTACTTC. The full variable domain, rest sourced from reference TRBV7-4 and TRBJ2-7, is GAGVSQSPRYKVAKRGRDVALRCDSISGHVTLYWYRQTLGQGSEVLTYSQSDAQRDKSGRPSGRFSAERPERSVSTLKIQRTEQGDSAVYLCASKAAPYEQYFGPGTRLTVT.